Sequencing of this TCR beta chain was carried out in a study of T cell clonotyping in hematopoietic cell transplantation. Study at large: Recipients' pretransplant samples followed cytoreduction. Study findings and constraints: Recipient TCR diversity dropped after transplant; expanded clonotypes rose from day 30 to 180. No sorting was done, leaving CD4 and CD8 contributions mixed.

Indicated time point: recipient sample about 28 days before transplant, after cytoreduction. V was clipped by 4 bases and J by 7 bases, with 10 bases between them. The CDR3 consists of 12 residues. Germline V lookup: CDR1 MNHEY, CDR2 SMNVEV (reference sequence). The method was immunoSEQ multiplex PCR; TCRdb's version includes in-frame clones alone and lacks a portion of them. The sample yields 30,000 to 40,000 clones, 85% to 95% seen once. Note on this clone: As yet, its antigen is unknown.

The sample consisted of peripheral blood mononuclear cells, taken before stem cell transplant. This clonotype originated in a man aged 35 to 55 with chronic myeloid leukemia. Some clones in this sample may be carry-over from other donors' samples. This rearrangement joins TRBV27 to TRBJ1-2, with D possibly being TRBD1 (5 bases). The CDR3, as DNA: TGTGCCAGCAGTTCCGGGACTTTTGGCTACACCTTC. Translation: CASSSGTFGYTF.